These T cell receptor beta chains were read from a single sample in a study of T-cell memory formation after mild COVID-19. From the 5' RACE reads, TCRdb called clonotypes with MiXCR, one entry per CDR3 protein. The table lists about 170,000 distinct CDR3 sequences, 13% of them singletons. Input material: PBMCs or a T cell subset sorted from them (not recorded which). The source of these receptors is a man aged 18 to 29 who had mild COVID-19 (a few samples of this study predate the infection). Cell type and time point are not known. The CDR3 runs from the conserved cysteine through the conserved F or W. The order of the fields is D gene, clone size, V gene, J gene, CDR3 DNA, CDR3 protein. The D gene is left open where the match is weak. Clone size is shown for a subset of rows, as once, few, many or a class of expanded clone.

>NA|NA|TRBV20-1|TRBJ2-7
TGCAGTGCTAGAGAGGTAGGGGTCGCTACCTACGAGCAGTACTTC
CSAREVGVATYEQYF
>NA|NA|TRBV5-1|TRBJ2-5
TGCGCCAGCAGCGGACGGGAGACCCAGTACTTC
CASSGRETQYF
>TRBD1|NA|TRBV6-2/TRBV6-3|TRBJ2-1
TGTGCCAGCAGAAGTCAACCGGGACAGGGGGCCAATGAGCAGTTCTTC
CASRSQPGQGANEQFF
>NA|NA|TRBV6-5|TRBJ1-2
TGTGCCAGCAGTTGGGCAGGGTGGGGAAACTATGGCTACACCTTC
CASSWAGWGNYGYTF
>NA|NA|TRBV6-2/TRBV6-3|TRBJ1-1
TGTGCCAGCAGACCCCCTAAGTATGCGGGGTTGAACACTGAAGCTTTCTTT
CASRPPKYAGLNTEAFF
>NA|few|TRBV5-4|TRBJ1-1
TGTGCCAGCAGCTTCGACAAGAACACTGAAGCTTTCTTT
CASSFDKNTEAFF
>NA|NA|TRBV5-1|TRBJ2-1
TGCGCCAGCAGCGAACCTCCGGGACGGCAGTTCTTC
CASSEPPGRQFF
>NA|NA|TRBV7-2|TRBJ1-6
TGTGCCAGCAGCGACCCCAATTCACCCCTCCACTTT
CASSDPNSPLHF
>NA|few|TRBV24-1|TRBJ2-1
TGTGCCACCAGTGACCAGAGCTCCTACAATGAGCAGTTCTTC
CATSDQSSYNEQFF
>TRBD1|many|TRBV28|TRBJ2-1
TGTGCCAGCAGTGGGACAGTCAGCAATGAGCAGTTCTTC
CASSGTVSNEQFF
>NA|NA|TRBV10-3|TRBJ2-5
TGTGCCATCAGAGCGATGGCAGGGGAGACCCAGTACTTC
CAIRAMAGETQYF
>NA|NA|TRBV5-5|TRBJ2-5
TGTGCCAGCAGCTTGTGGCAGGGGATCCAAGAGACCCAGTACTTC
CASSLWQGIQETQYF
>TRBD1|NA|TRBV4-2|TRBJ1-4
TGTGCCAGCAGCCAAAGACAGGGTTATGAAAAACTGTTTTTT
CASSQRQGYEKLFF
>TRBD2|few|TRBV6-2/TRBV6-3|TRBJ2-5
TGTGCCAGCAGTTATCCCCGGCCTAGCGGGGGCACGGAGACCCAGTACTTC
CASSYPRPSGGTETQYF